This entry describes one TCR beta chain. Its specificity is unknown. These data belong to a study of human CD8 memory T cell subsets. The CDR3 extends over 14 amino acids. Germline V gene sequence: CDR1 SQVTM, CDR2 ANQGSEA. Study-level points and caveats: Precursor exhausted T cells and stem-like memory T cells were similarly highly diverse, while effector memory cells were not.

UMI-labeled 5' RACE was used, and it produced the TCR beta libraries. Methods used by the authors: Each TCR beta library held between 3,000 and 18,000 functional CDR3 beta clonotypes. TCRdb re-called the 5' RACE reads and catalogs CDR3 proteins one per entry, DNA excluded. The V and J calls were not made by the authors but by TCRdb's processing. In all, the sample yields 8,500 to 10,000 distinct CDR3 sequences. This rearrangement joins TRBV29-1 to TRBJ2-7; the TCRdb D gene call, TRBD2, has no DNA to confirm it. Sequencing used CD8+ T cells from PBMCs. The sequence came from a human donor in good health. The CDR3 protein is CSVAGLADTYEQYF.